These 20 T cell receptor beta chains share one sample of origin, sequenced in a study of T cell changes during pregnancy in multiple sclerosis. Method: immunoSEQ multiplex PCR; TCRdb's copy keeps in-frame clones and lacks some. The data show about 60,000 clones, around 91% seen once. Sequenced material: peripheral blood, taken in the second trimester of pregnancy. These receptors were taken from a female donor in good health, enrolled as a control in a pregnancy study.

The V gene is TRBV5-6, the J gene TRBJ2-7; 8 nucleotides agree with TRBD2. With V trimmed by 6 bases and J by 6 bases, 2 bases remained unmatched. The V gene's germline CDR1 is SGHDT and CDR2 YYEEEE. There are 11 residues in the CDR3. The CDR3 DNA is TGTGCCAGCACCGCGGGGGGCGAGCAGTACTTC. Protein product: CASTAGGEQYF.

The chain carries TRBV30 and TRBJ2-3; 11 nucleotides match TRBD2. Germline lookup yields CDR1 GTSNPN and CDR2 SVGIG (reference sequence). The CDR3 runs to 14 residues. The V segment lost 6 bases and the J segment 3 bases; nucleotides outside the gene matches: 5. CDR3 nucleotides: TGTGCCTGTAGCGGGGGGGCCTCGACAGATACGCAGTATTTT. Protein sequence: CACSGGASTDTQYF.

This rearrangement joins TRBV5-1 to TRBJ2-7; possibly TRBD2 for D (6 bases). This CDR3 comprises 12 residues. V dropped 6 bases and J dropped 6 bases, with 13 bases sitting between them. Germline V gene lookup returns CDR1 SGHRS and CDR2 YFSETQ. CDR3 amino acids: CASMEGNGEQYF. For the CDR3, the DNA is TGCGCCAGCATGGAGGGGAACGGCGAGCAGTACTTC.

The gene calls are TRBV6-5 and TRBJ1-4, with D unresolved. V was pared by 8 bases and J by 0 bases, with 10 bases between. There are 14 residues in the CDR3. Germline V gene data show CDR1 as MNHEY and CDR2 as SVGAGI. CDR3 protein: CASGNTATNEKLFF. The CDR3 DNA reads as TGTGCCAGCGGTAACACCGCAACTAATGAAAAACTGTTTTTT.

The gene calls are TRBV6-1 and TRBJ2-3; 9 bases are shared with TRBD1. This CDR3 has 15 amino acids. With 7 bases clipped from V and 2 bases from J, the junction kept 7 bases outside the gene matches. Germline CDR1 MNHNS, CDR2 SASEGT. In nucleotides, the CDR3 is TGTGCCAGCAATCCACAGGGGGCCCCCACAGATACGCAGTATTTT. Protein: CASNPQGAPTDTQYF.

The chain is built from TRBV6-5 and TRBJ2-7; 7 nucleotides line up with TRBD1. The CDR3 has 14 amino acids. V trimming: 5 bases; J trimming: 3 bases; junction bases outside the gene matches: 7. Germline CDR1 reads MNHEY; CDR2 reads SVGAGI. Here the CDR3 DNA reads TGTGCCAGCAGTCAAGCCGGGACAGTCTACGAGCAGTACTTC. Protein: CASSQAGTVYEQYF.

The chain carries TRBV12-5 and TRBJ2-3; the D gene is possibly TRBD2 (7 bases). Deletions cut 0 bases from V and 2 bases from J, with 12 bases between. Germline V gene sequence: CDR1 LGHNT, CDR2 FRNRAP. The CDR3 totals 16 residues. The CDR3 here is CASGLVQGLPTDTQYF. The CDR3, as DNA: TGTGCTAGTGGTTTGGTACAGGGACTACCCACAGATACGCAGTATTTT.

The CDR3 region is CASQDSGRGPTDTQYF. DNA for the CDR3: TGTGCCAGCCAGGATAGCGGGAGGGGCCCCACAGATACGCAGTATTTT. The V gene is TRBV27, the J gene TRBJ2-3, with 11 bases lining up with TRBD2. Germline CDR1 reads MNHEY; CDR2 reads SMNVEV (reference sequence). This CDR3 is 16 amino acids long. Trimming took 8 bases from V and 2 from J; bases not matched to a gene: 9.

The V gene is TRBV28, the J gene TRBJ1-1; a possible D gene is TRBD1 (5 bases). CDR1 and CDR2 from the germline V gene are MDHEN and SYDVKM. This CDR3 is built from 15 residues. The germline V and J ends were trimmed by 5 bases and 0 bases, with 13 bases remaining between them. CDR3 loop: CASSPRQIVNTEAFF. The CDR3, as DNA: TGTGCCAGCAGTCCCCGACAGATAGTGAACACTGAAGCTTTCTTT.

CDR3 coding DNA: TGTGCCAGCAGTCACGGACAGGCCGGCTACGAGCAGTACTTC. The encoded protein is CASSHGQAGYEQYF. V is TRBV6-1 and J is TRBJ2-7; 7 positions agree with TRBD1. The CDR3 sequence is 14 residues long. Germline lookup yields CDR1 MNHNS and CDR2 SASEGT. V was clipped by 5 bases and J by 3 bases; unmatched bases: 7.

The chain employs TRBV13 and TRBJ2-3; TRBD1 is a possible D gene (6 bases). Germline CDR1 is PRHDT and CDR2 is FYEKMQ (reference sequence). This CDR3 is 16 amino acids long. V lost 5 bases, J lost 8 bases, and 23 bases lay in between. The CDR3 spells CASSPPRSRSRGTQYF. CDR3 in DNA: TGTGCCAGCAGCCCCCCCCGGTCGCGTAGCAGGGGTACGCAGTATTTT.

The rearrangement links TRBV19 to TRBJ1-5; D possibly corresponds to TRBD1 (5 bases). The CDR3 spans 15 residues. With 3 bases removed from V and 8 bases from J, the gap between germline ends came to 17 bases. CDR1 is LNHDA and CDR2 is SQIVND in the germline V gene (reference sequence). This CDR3 is CASSISRAQGEPQHF. Written as DNA, the CDR3 is TGTGCCAGTAGTATCTCCAGGGCGCAAGGTGAGCCCCAGCATTTT.

In regard to this clone: Germline and junction disagree at one end, which may indicate a read error. The chain employs TRBV7-7 and TRBJ2-1; 16 bases align to TRBD2. The CDR3 has 18 amino acids. Germline CDR1 and CDR2: SSHAT and FNYEAQ (reference sequence). The CDR3 region has the DNA TGTGCTAGCAGCCTCGGGACTAGCGGGAGGGTCTCCTACAATGAGCAGTTCTTC. Its translation: CASSLGTSGRVSYNEQFF.

The chain couples TRBV14 to TRBJ2-7; TRBD1 agrees at 8 bases. The germline V gene has CDR1 SGHDN and CDR2 FVKESK. Trimming cost V 4 bases and J 2 bases; bases outside gene matches: 10. The CDR3 contains 16 residues. The chain's CDR3 is CASSPSGGEGTYEQYF. The CDR3, as DNA: TGTGCCAGCAGCCCCTCAGGGGGCGAGGGCACCTACGAGCAGTACTTC.

The chain uses TRBV6-5 and TRBJ2-7, with D tentatively TRBD2 (6 bases). Germline CDR1 and CDR2: MNHEY and SVGAGI. The ends were cut back, 3 bases at V and 6 bases at J, with 12 bases in the middle. The CDR3 is made up of 13 amino acids. The DNA for the CDR3 is TGTGCCAGCAGTTATGCTAGGCGGGGCGAGCAGTACTTC. This encodes CASSYARRGEQYF.

Only one count was recorded for this clone. This chain connects TRBV9 to TRBJ1-2, with D perhaps matching TRBD1 (6 bases). The V gene's germline CDR1 is SGDLS and CDR2 YYNGEE. Trimming shortened V by 1 base and J by 7 bases, and 14 bases separated the two germline ends. The CDR3 is made up of 14 amino acids. This CDR3 reads CASSVHGGAGGYTF. In DNA form, the CDR3 reads TGTGCCAGCAGCGTACACGGGGGGGCGGGTGGCTACACCTTC.

This chain links TRBV27 with TRBJ2-7; 7 bases fit TRBD1. The CDR3 extends over 15 amino acids. Germline lookup yields CDR1 MNHEY and CDR2 SMNVEV (reference sequence). The trim removed 6 bases at V and 3 bases at J, leaving 11 bases unmatched. The CDR3 reads CASSPLRDSVYEQYF. In DNA, the CDR3 is TGTGCCAGCAGCCCTCTTAGGGACAGTGTCTACGAGCAGTACTTC.

The chain uses TRBV30 and TRBJ2-7; a possible D gene is TRBD1 (7 bases). The CDR3 has 16 amino acids. V was shortened by 2 bases and J by 3 bases, with 20 bases between the two germline ends. Germline values: CDR1 GTSNPN, CDR2 SVGIG (reference sequence). The CDR3 region is CAWSNNDRVGLYEQYF. The CDR3 DNA reads TGTGCCTGGAGTAACAATGACAGGGTGGGACTCTACGAGCAGTACTTC. The complete variable domain, with remaining parts taken from reference TRBV30 and TRBJ2-7, reads SQTIHQWPATLVQPVGSPLSLECTVEGTSNPNLYWYRQAAGRGLQLLFYSVGIGQISSEVPQNLSASRPQDRQFILSSKKLLLSDSGFYLCAWSNNDRVGLYEQYFGPGTRLTVT.

This sequence joins TRBV30 and TRBJ1-1; D ambiguous. The germline V gene encodes CDR1 GTSNPN and CDR2 SVGIG (reference sequence). The CDR3 length is 12 residues. Trimming removed 2 bases at V and 10 bases at J, with 14 bases between. CDR3 in amino acids: CAWSPPIGGAFF. CDR3 bases: TGTGCCTGGAGTCCTCCAATCGGCGGAGCTTTCTTT.

The chain employs TRBV19 and TRBJ1-5; D is unresolved. This CDR3 region has 17 residues. V lost 0 bases and J lost 1, with 13 bases in between. Germline CDR1 is LNHDA and CDR2 is SQIVND (reference sequence). CDR3 amino acids: CASSIDPLQISNQPQHF. CDR3 DNA: TGTGCCAGTAGTATAGATCCCCTACAGATCAGCAATCAGCCCCAGCATTTT.